This T cell receptor beta chain was retrieved from a study of blood T cell repertoires in COVID-19 (TCRdb year 2020). Regarding the study in general: Samples from collaborators originated in the United States, Italy and Spain and spanned both the acute and convalescent phases of COVID-19. Where available, HLA class I and class II types were taken from metadata supplied by the sample provider and were not determined by assay-based typing. The repertoires were made available in a free public database intended to serve as a resource for research on the immune response to SARS-CoV-2. Sample metadata almost always included a de-identified subject ID, COVID-19 status, age in years and sex. The prospective study material was composed of cDNA or gDNA derived from T cells, B-cell-depleted T cells, or PBMCs. The dataset comprised deeply sampled blood TCRbeta repertoires from subjects exposed to, actively infected with, or recovered from COVID-19. The samples were drawn from two sources: the first 160 participants of the ongoing ImmuneRACE study, and 1,000 to 1,500 subjects contributed by 6 global collaborators. The paper's findings and limits, for the study overall: Clinical and demographic metadata were provided uncurated, with the amount varying by source and participant.

Of note for this clone: Its target antigen remains unknown. It has no much larger one-base neighbor in the sample; base qualities were not kept.

The immunoSEQ Assay, a bias-controlled multiplex PCR, was used to amplify TCRbeta CDR3 regions from genomic DNA. Concerning the study's data processing: The number of nucleated cells in each sample was estimated from the amplification of reference gene primers within the assay. To quantify the absolute abundance of each unique TCRbeta CDR3 rearrangement, sequence reads were collapsed and filtered. For each sample, productive Simpson clonality was calculated as the square root of Simpson's diversity index across productive rearrangements. TCRdb took this table from immuneACCESS and kept in-frame rearrangements with V and J called. Such tables lack part of the clones; where checked against another copy, unresolved V genes explain under half of the gap, and the rest is unexplained. From that table come the V and J calls and clone size; the DNA was used to work out D and trimming. The sample table lists tens of thousands of clones, approximately 85% of them with a count of one. 17% of the sample lies in the top ten.

Each collaborating institution followed its own protocols to collect whole blood in K2EDTA tubes. Collaborator samples were shipped for TCRbeta analysis as frozen whole blood, isolated PBMCs, or DNA extracted from either sample type. Counted from cysteine to phenylalanine, this CDR3 has 15 amino acids. Only the CDR3 region is kept as DNA, spanning 45 bases read in frame from base 1. Sequences SGHRS (CDR1) and YFSETQ (CDR2) are obtained from the germline V gene. Trimming costs V 2 bases and J 9 bases, and their ends lie 15 bases apart. The chain couples TRBV5-1 to TRBJ1-6; 6 matching bases give a weak D call of TRBD1. The sequence derives from a woman in her sixties with active COVID-19. The sequenced sample was peripheral blood. The sequence in DNA is TGCGCCAGCAGCTTAGGGACACCCCCCGGTTCACCCCTCCACTTT. This is translated as CASSLGTPPGSPLHF.